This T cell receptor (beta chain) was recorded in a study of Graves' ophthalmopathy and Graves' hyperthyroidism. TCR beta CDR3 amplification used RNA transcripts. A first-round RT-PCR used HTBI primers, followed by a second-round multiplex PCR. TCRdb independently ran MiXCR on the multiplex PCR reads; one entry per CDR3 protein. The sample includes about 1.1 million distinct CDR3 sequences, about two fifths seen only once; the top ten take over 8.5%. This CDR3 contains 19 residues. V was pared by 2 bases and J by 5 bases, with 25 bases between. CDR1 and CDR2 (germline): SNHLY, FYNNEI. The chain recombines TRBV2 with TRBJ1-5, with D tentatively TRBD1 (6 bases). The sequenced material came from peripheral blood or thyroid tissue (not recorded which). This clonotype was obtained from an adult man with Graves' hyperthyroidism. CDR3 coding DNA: TGTGCCAGCAGTGAAACATTGACAAGGGGGGGCCGTACCGATCAGCCCCAGCATTTT. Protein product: CASSETLTRGGRTDQPQHF.